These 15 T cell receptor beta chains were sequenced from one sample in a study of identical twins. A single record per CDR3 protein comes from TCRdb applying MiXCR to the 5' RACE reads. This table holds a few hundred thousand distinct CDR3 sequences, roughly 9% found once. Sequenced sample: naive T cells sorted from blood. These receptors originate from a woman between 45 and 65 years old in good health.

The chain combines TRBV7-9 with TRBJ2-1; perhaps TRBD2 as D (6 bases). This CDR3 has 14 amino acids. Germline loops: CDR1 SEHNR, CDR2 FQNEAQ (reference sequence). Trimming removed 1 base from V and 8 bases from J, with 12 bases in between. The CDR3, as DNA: TGTGCCAGCAGCTTAGGTTCGGGGGAATATGAGCAGTTCTTC. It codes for CASSLGSGEYEQFF.

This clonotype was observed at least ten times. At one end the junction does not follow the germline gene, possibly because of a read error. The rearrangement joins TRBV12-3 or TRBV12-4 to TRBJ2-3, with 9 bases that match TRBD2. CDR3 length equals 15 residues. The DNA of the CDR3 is TGTGCCAGCAGTCTAGCGGGACGTGGTCAAGATACGCAGTATTTT. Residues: CASSLAGRGQDTQYF.

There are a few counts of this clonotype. The CDR3 reads CASSWSPGVVQYF. CDR3 nucleotides: TGTGCCAGCAGTTGGAGCCCCGGGGTGGTGCAGTACTTC. The rearrangement joins TRBV6-6 to TRBJ2-7; D may be TRBD2 (5 bases). The CDR3 runs 13 residues. Germline V gene data show CDR1 as MNHNY and CDR2 as SVGAGI (reference sequence). V lost 4 bases, J lost 9 bases, and 16 bases lay in between.

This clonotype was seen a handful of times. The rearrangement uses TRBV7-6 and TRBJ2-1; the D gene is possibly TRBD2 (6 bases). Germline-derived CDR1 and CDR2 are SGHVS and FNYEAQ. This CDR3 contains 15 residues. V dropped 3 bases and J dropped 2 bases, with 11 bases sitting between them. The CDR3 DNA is TGTGCCAGCAGCTTGCGGGACTCAACCTACAATGAGCAGTTCTTC. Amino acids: CASSLRDSTYNEQFF.

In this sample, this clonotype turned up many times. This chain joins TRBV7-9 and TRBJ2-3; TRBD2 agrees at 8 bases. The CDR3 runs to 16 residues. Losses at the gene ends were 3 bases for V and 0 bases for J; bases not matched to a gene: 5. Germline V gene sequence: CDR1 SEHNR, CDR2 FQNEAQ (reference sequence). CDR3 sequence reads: CASSFTSGDSTDTQYF. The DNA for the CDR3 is TGTGCCAGCAGCTTCACTAGCGGAGACAGCACAGATACGCAGTATTTT.

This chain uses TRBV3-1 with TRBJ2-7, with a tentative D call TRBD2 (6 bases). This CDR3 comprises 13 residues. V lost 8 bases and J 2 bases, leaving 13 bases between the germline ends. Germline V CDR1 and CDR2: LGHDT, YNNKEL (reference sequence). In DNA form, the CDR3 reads TGTGCCAGCGCCGGGACTTCTACCTACGAGCAGTACTTC. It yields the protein CASAGTSTYEQYF.

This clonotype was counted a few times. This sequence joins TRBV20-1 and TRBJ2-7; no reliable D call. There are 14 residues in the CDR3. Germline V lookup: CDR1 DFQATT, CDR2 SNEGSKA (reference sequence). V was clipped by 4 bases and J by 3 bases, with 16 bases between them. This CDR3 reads CSATLAPRLYEQYF. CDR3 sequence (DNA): TGCAGTGCTACCTTAGCTCCCCGTCTCTACGAGCAGTACTTC.

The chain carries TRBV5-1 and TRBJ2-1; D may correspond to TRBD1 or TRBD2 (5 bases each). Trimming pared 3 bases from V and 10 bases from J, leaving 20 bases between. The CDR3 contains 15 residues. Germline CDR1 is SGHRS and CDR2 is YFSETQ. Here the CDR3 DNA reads TGCGCCAGCAGCTCGTACCGGGACCACAGAGGGGAGCAGTTCTTC. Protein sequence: CASSSYRDHRGEQFF. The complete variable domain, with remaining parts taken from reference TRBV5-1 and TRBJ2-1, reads KAGVTQTPRYLIKTRGQQVTLSCSPISGHRSVSWYQQTPGQGLQFLFEYFSETQRNKGNFPGRFSGRQFSNSRSEMNVSTLELGDSALYLCASSSYRDHRGEQFFGPGTRLTVL.

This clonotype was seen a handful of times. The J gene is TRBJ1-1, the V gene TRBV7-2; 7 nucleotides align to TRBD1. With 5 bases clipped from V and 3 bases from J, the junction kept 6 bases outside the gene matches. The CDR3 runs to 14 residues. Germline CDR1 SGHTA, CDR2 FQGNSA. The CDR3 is CASSRTGVYTEAFF. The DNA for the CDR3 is TGTGCCAGCAGCCGAACAGGGGTCTACACTGAAGCTTTCTTT.

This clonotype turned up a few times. The CDR3 reads CSAREWLAELGDTQYF. The CDR3 DNA is TGCAGTGCTAGAGAGTGGCTAGCGGAGCTGGGAGATACGCAGTATTTT. The chain uses TRBV20-1 and TRBJ2-3; 7 nucleotides match TRBD2. This CDR3 contains 16 residues. The germline V gene encodes CDR1 DFQATT and CDR2 SNEGSKA (reference sequence). V trimming: 0 bases; J trimming: 5 bases; junction bases outside the gene matches: 11.

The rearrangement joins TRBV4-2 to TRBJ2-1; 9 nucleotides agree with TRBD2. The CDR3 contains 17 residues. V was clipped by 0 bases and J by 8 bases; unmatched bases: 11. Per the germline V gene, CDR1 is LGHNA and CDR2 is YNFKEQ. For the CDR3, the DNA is TGTGCCAGCAGCCAAGAGACGCTAGCGGGAATTTCGGATGAGCAGTTCTTC. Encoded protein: CASSQETLAGISDEQFF.

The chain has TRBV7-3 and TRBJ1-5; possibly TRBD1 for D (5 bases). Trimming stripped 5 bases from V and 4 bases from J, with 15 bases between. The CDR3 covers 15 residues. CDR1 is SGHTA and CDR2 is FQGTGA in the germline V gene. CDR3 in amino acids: CASSPRGDGNQPQHF. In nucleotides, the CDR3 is TGTGCCAGCAGCCCAAGAGGGGACGGTAATCAGCCCCAGCATTTT.

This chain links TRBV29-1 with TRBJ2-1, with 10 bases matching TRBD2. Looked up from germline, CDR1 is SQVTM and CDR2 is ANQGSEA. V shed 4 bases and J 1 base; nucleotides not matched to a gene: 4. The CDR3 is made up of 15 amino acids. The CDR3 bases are TGCAGCGTTGCCAGCGGGAGGGGATCCTACAATGAGCAGTTCTTC. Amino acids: CSVASGRGSYNEQFF.

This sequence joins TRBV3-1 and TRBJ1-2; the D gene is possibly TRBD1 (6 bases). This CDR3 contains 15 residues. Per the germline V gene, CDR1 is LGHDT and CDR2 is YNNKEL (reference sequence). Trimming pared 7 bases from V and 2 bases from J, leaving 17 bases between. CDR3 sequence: CASTQTGNKNYGYTF. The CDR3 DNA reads TGTGCCAGCACCCAGACAGGAAACAAAAACTATGGCTACACCTTC.

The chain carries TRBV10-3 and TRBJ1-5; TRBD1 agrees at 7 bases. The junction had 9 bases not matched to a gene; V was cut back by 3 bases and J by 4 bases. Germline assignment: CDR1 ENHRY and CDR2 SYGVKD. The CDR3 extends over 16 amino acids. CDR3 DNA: TGTGCCATCAGTGAAGCCGCGACAGGGCGGAATCAGCCCCAGCATTTT. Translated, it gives CAISEAATGRNQPQHF.